This TCR beta chain was captured by sequencing in a study of cytomegalovirus exposure and HLA in healthy donors. The study, taken as a whole, reports: A later analysis linked 15,000 to 20,000 TCR beta sequences to HLA alleles at 0.05 false discovery rate. Most TCR sequences proved rare, with some public TCRs found in many donors. A prior analysis recorded that most TCR beta V segments were productive about 90% or about 30% of the time.

Remarks on this clone: Its antigen remains unknown.

PCR employed 60 Vbeta and 13 Jbeta primers. Some clones are missing from TCRdb's copy, which holds only in-frame ones; the method was immunoSEQ multiplex PCR. This sample's clone table lists approximately 190,000 clones. Per germline, CDR1 MDHEN and CDR2 SYDVKM. The CDR3 runs 13 residues. Trimming removed 7 bases at V and 2 bases at J, with 9 bases between. J is TRBJ1-5 and V is TRBV28, with a possible D match to TRBD1 (5 bases). This clonotype was obtained from a boy between 10 and 17 years old in good health and CMV-seronegative. The sequenced sample consisted of PBMCs. CDR3 protein: CASNTGRNQPQHF. CDR3 bases: TGTGCCAGCAATACAGGTCGCAATCAGCCCCAGCATTTT.